This T cell receptor (beta chain) was recorded in a study of early T cells in non-severe SARS-CoV-2 infection. Background on the study: From unsorted whole blood, bulk RNA was sequenced, and the chains remained unpaired.

In this sample, this clonotype turned up a few times. Its antigen remains unknown. Separate cDNA molecules each had unique molecular identifiers attached to them. From the 5' RACE reads, TCRdb called clonotypes with MiXCR, one entry per CDR3 protein. The repertoire has 70,000 to 85,000 distinct CDR3 sequences, roughly an eighth of them found once; the top ten carry over 6%. Findings and caveats of the study: Matching with VDJdb favored anti-spike CD8 responses (missing private and CD4 specificities).

CDR1 is DFQATT, CDR2 SNEGSKA, per germline (reference sequence). Unmatched junction bases numbered 5, after V lost 7 bases and J lost 6 bases. The CDR3 contains 12 residues. The clonotype was recovered from an adult who was a healthcare worker with PCR-confirmed SARS-CoV-2 infection or an uninfected control (not recorded which). Specimen: whole blood. This chain uses TRBV20-1 with TRBJ2-1, with 8 positions matching TRBD2. This CDR3 reads CSVAGGRNEQFF. CDR3 nucleotide sequence: TGCAGTGTTGCGGGAGGACGCAATGAGCAGTTCTTC.